This TCR beta chain was recorded in a study of CD8+ T cells in alopecia areata. Sequencing templates came from extracted RNA that was reverse transcribed into cDNA. The protocol was immunoSEQ multiplex PCR, while the TCRdb copy is restricted to in-frame clones and leaves out a portion. The sample includes around 150,000 clones, roughly 58% of them seen just once. This clone turned up a few times. CDR3 size: 12 residues. V was cut by 4 bases and J by 2 bases, with 8 bases left in between. CDR1 SQVTM and CDR2 ANQGSEA come from the germline V gene. This sequence was found in a human donor in good health. The chain is built from TRBV29-1 and TRBJ2-5; TRBD2 might be the D (6 bases). The sequencing input was CD8+ T cells sorted from blood. CDR3 in DNA: TGCAGCGTTGCCAGCGGGCAAGAGACCCAGTACTTC. Its translation is CSVASGQETQYF.